This TCR beta chain is from a study of T cells in Graves' hyperthyroidism and ophthalmopathy. Findings and limits, study-wide: The model foresaw ophthalmopathy a median 6.5 months prior to onset. Blood shared most expanded thyroid clonotypes above 0.001.

PBMCs stemmed from more than 7.5 ml fresh peripheral blood. Germline V CDR1 and CDR2: DFQATT, SNEGSKA (reference sequence). The CDR3 totals 16 residues. Germline trimming cut 1 base from V and 6 bases from J; bases unmatched to any gene: 11. The CDR3 regions of TCR beta were amplified from RNA transcripts. HTBI primers were employed in a first-round RT-PCR of the TCR CDR3. Each CDR3 protein gets one entry after TCRdb re-called the multiplex PCR reads with MiXCR. Here the sample spans about 700,000 distinct CDR3 sequences, approximately 14% being singletons. The sample holds a few counts of this clonotype. Its antigen is still unknown.

The TCR comes from a woman aged 18-29 years with Graves' hyperthyroidism. Sequenced: blood. V and J are TRBV20-1 and TRBJ2-3; 9 bases fit TRBD2. The CDR3 region has the DNA TGCAGTGCTAGAGTAACAAGCGGGAGGAAGTACGATACGCAGTATTTT. It translates to CSARVTSGRKYDTQYF.